This passage covers 29 T cell receptor beta chains from one sample sequenced in a study of blood T cell repertoires in COVID-19. Clones were read by immunoSEQ multiplex PCR, and TCRdb kept only the in-frame ones, dropping some. The sample gives about 180,000 clones, 70% to 90% of which show up once; approximately 9.4% is in the top ten. The sequenced sample was peripheral blood. The origin of the receptors is a woman of 80 years or more with acute or convalescent COVID-19.

This clone was counted only a few times. V is TRBV6-5 and J is TRBJ1-2, with a possible D match to TRBD1 (5 bases). The germline V and J ends were trimmed by 6 bases and 7 bases, with 9 bases remaining between them. The CDR3 has 11 residues. Germline CDR1 MNHEY, CDR2 SVGAGI. DNA for the CDR3: TGTGCCAGCAGGACAACAGGTGGCTACACCTTC. This sequence encodes CASRTTGGYTF.

This chain uses TRBV7-2 with TRBJ1-4; 9 nucleotides match TRBD1. This CDR3 region has 15 residues. Germline V gene lookup returns CDR1 SGHTA and CDR2 FQGNSA. Trimming took 0 bases from V and 11 from J; bases not matched to a gene: 7. CDR3 in DNA: TGTGCCAGCAGCTTAGCCCCTGGGACAGGGATCAAACTGTTTTTT. This gives the protein CASSLAPGTGIKLFF.

This chain links TRBV19 with TRBJ1-1, with D uncertain. The V and J ends lost 3 bases and 1 base respectively, with 9 bases between them. The CDR3 is made up of 14 amino acids. Looked up from germline, CDR1 is LNHDA and CDR2 is SQIVND (reference sequence). The CDR3 loop is CASSIPQRNTEAFF. CDR3 nucleotide sequence: TGTGCCAGTAGTATCCCACAGAGGAACACTGAAGCTTTCTTT.

This clone was counted a single time. The chain is built from TRBV7-2 and TRBJ2-1; tentatively, D is TRBD2 (7 bases). This CDR3 is 15 amino acids long. V was pared by 1 base and J by 7 bases, with 14 bases between. Germline V gene lookup returns CDR1 SGHTA and CDR2 FQGNSA. The CDR3 nucleotides read TGTGCCAGCAGCTTAGTGGCGGGGGCCGGGAATGAGCAGTTCTTC. Amino acid sequence: CASSLVAGAGNEQFF.

The CDR3 loop reads CASAWTGGTGELFF. The CDR3 nucleotides read TGTGCCAGCGCTTGGACAGGGGGCACCGGGGAGCTGTTTTTT. The rearrangement links TRBV6-6 to TRBJ2-2; 10 positions match TRBD1. Trimming took 8 bases from V and 4 from J; bases not matched to a gene: 4. Germline CDR1 and CDR2: MNHNY and SVGAGI (reference sequence). The CDR3 totals 14 residues.

The CDR3 DNA follows: TGTGCCAGCAGGAGTTTGGGCAATCAGCCCCAGCATTTT. This gives the protein CASRSLGNQPQHF. The chain combines TRBV27 with TRBJ1-5; no clear D gene. CDR3 length: 13 residues. CDR1 and CDR2 from the germline V gene are MNHEY and SMNVEV (reference sequence). Trimming took 6 bases from V and 2 from J, leaving 8 bases between them.

This sequence joins TRBV6-2 or TRBV6-3 and TRBJ1-2, with TRBD1 identical over 9 bases. The CDR3 totals 14 residues. Germline V gene sequence: CDR1 MNHEY, CDR2 SVGEGT. Trimming at V came to 4 bases and at J to 7 bases, leaving 7 bases not matched to a gene. The CDR3 DNA reads as TGTGCCAGCAGTTGGGGACAGGGCATGGCTGGCTACACCTTC. Its translation: CASSWGQGMAGYTF.

As DNA, the CDR3 is TGCAGCGTTGGTACAGGAGAGAACTATGGCTACACCTTC. Its translation is CSVGTGENYGYTF. The chain carries TRBV29-1 and TRBJ1-2; tentatively, D is TRBD1 (5 bases). This CDR3 has 13 amino acids. Germline V gene data show CDR1 as SQVTM and CDR2 as ANQGSEA. Between the trimmed V and J ends, which lost 4 bases and 2 bases, there was a span of 11 bases.

The chain joins TRBV15 to TRBJ2-5; 12 nucleotides agree with TRBD2. Germline V gene data show CDR1 as LNHNV and CDR2 as YYDKDF (reference sequence). Trimming cost V 4 bases and J 5 bases; bases outside gene matches: 8. The CDR3 loop spans 16 amino acids. CDR3 sequence (DNA): TGTGCCACCAGCACCGGACTAGCGGGACTCAGGGAGACCCAGTACTTC. Protein: CATSTGLAGLRETQYF.

V is TRBV10-3 and J is TRBJ2-1; TRBD2 matches 8 bases. Germline CDR1 is ENHRY and CDR2 is SYGVKD. The V segment lost 6 bases and the J segment 2 bases; nucleotides outside the gene matches: 6. The CDR3 consists of 15 residues. The CDR3, as DNA: TGTGCCATCAGGGGGGCAGCGGGGGCCTACAATGAGCAGTTCTTC. This gives the protein CAIRGAAGAYNEQFF.

The V gene is TRBV24-1, the J gene TRBJ1-5; 7 bases line up with TRBD1. The junction had 2 bases not matched to a gene; V was cut back by 12 bases and J by 1 base. There are 12 residues in the CDR3. In germline, CDR1 is KGHDR, CDR2 SFDVKD. This CDR3 is CASQGSNQPQHF. The CDR3 DNA reads as TGTGCCTCACAGGGGAGCAATCAGCCCCAGCATTTT.

This clone has more than one count but fewer than ten. This rearrangement joins TRBV4-1 to TRBJ2-7; TRBD2 agrees at 10 bases. The CDR3 runs 16 residues. Germline assignment: CDR1 MGHRA and CDR2 YSYEKL. With V trimmed by 4 bases and J by 4 bases, 10 bases remained unmatched. The CDR3 bases are TGCGCCAGCAGCCGGGGGGCTAGCGGGAGTATTTACGAGCAGTACTTC. This encodes CASSRGASGSIYEQYF.

V usage is TRBV19 and J usage is TRBJ1-4; TRBD1 agrees at 8 bases. The junction had 11 bases not matched to a gene; V was cut back by 6 bases and J by 8 bases. The CDR3 is made up of 15 amino acids. Germline CDR1 is LNHDA and CDR2 is SQIVND (reference sequence). The CDR3 DNA is TGTGCCAGTAGAGATGGACAGGGCGGACGGGAAAAACTGTTTTTT. Translation gives CASRDGQGGREKLFF.

The chain recombines TRBV5-6 with TRBJ2-1; 8 bases fit TRBD2. Germline V gene lookup returns CDR1 SGHDT and CDR2 YYEEEE. The CDR3 length is 16 residues. The ends lost 0 bases at V and 9 bases at J; junction bases unmatched: 11. The DNA for the CDR3 is TGTGCCAGCAGCTTGGGACTAGCGCGAGGGCGGGGTGAGCAGTTCTTC. Protein product: CASSLGLARGRGEQFF.

The rearrangement joins TRBV7-2 to TRBJ1-2; the match to TRBD1 covers 10 bases. The CDR3 runs to 15 residues. Losses at the gene ends were 4 bases for V and 4 bases for J; bases not matched to a gene: 6. Germline loops: CDR1 SGHTA, CDR2 FQGNSA. For the CDR3, the DNA is TGTGCCAGCAGCTCCCGGGACAGGGGCCCCTATGGCTACACCTTC. This gives the protein CASSSRDRGPYGYTF.

This clone was counted at least ten times. The chain joins TRBV2 to TRBJ1-5; D ambiguous. The V end was cut by 3 bases, the J end by 3 bases, with 6 bases between. The CDR3 sequence is 13 residues long. Germline V gene sequence: CDR1 SNHLY, CDR2 FYNNEI. The CDR3 DNA reads TGTGCCAGCAGTGAGGACTACAATCAGCCCCAGCATTTT. It yields the protein CASSEDYNQPQHF.

The CDR3 DNA reads as TGTGCCAGCAGTTACTCGAAAGCGGGGGTCTACGAGCAGTACTTC. Protein sequence: CASSYSKAGVYEQYF. The chain has TRBV6-2 or TRBV6-3 and TRBJ2-7; 8 bases fit TRBD2. Germline lookup yields CDR1 MNHEY and CDR2 SVGEGT. The CDR3 covers 15 residues. Trimming removed 0 bases from V and 3 bases from J; junction bases left unmatched: 4.

The gene calls are TRBV10-3 and TRBJ1-1; the match to TRBD1 covers 7 bases. Germline CDR1 reads ENHRY; CDR2 reads SYGVKD. The CDR3 has 14 residues. Trimming took 3 bases from V and 2 from J; bases not matched to a gene: 3. The CDR3 is CAISDNRGNTEAFF. The CDR3 nucleotides read TGTGCCATCAGTGACAACAGGGGAAACACTGAAGCTTTCTTT.

This clone was seen just once. The V call is TRBV5-5, the J call TRBJ2-3, with D possibly being TRBD2 (5 bases). In germline, CDR1 is SGHKS, CDR2 YYEKEE (reference sequence). CDR3 length: 16 amino acids. Deletions cut 0 bases from V and 1 base from J, with 12 bases between. DNA for the CDR3: TGTGCCAGCAGCTTGGCCCCGGGATATGGCACAGATACGCAGTATTTT. This codes for CASSLAPGYGTDTQYF.

The V call is TRBV11-1, the J call TRBJ2-2, with 12 bases lining up with TRBD2. CDR3 length equals 15 residues. J gave up 5 bases and V 6 bases, and 4 bases lay outside the gene matches. Germline lookup yields CDR1 SGHAT and CDR2 FQDESV (reference sequence). DNA of the CDR3: TGTGCCAGCAGTATAGGACTAGCGGGAACCGGGGAGCTGTTTTTT. This translates into CASSIGLAGTGELFF.

The table lists this clone with a few counts. This chain uses TRBV19 with TRBJ1-1, with 8 bases lining up with TRBD1. V shed 5 bases, J shed 4 bases, and the junction held 6 bases outside the gene matches. This CDR3 is built from 14 residues. CDR1 is LNHDA, CDR2 SQIVND, per germline (reference sequence). The CDR3 bases are TGTGCCAGTAGTCCTCCCAGGGGGCTCACTGAAGCTTTCTTT. It yields the protein CASSPPRGLTEAFF.

CDR3 bases: TGTGCCAGCAGCTCCCGGTCAATCGAAGCTTTCTTT. This codes for CASSSRSIEAFF. This chain joins TRBV7-2 and TRBJ1-1; D uncertain. Trimming took off 4 bases at V and 8 bases at J, with 11 bases between the two ends. The CDR3 contains 12 residues. CDR1 and CDR2 from the germline V gene are SGHTA and FQGNSA.

This chain joins TRBV5-1 and TRBJ2-1; 9 bases are shared with TRBD1. J was trimmed by 7 bases and V by 4 bases; bases with no gene match: 9. The CDR3 length is 15 residues. Looked up from germline, CDR1 is SGHRS and CDR2 is YFSETQ. CDR3 DNA sequence: TGCGCCAGCAGCCTCCAAGGGACAGGGAGGAATGAGCAGTTCTTC. It is translated as CASSLQGTGRNEQFF.

The chain links TRBV29-1 to TRBJ1-4, with D perhaps TRBD1 (5 bases). Germline V gene sequence: CDR1 SQVTM, CDR2 ANQGSEA. V dropped 4 bases and J dropped 3 bases, with 12 bases sitting between them. This CDR3 has 14 residues. The CDR3 here is CSVGVGGANEKLFF. In DNA form, the CDR3 reads TGCAGCGTTGGGGTGGGGGGAGCTAATGAAAAACTGTTTTTT. Supplemented by reference TRBV29-1 and TRBJ1-4, the full variable domain reads SAVISQKPSRDICQRGTSLTIQCQVDSQVTMMFWYRQQPGQSLTLIATANQGSEATYESGFVIDKFPISRPNLTFSTLTVSNMSPEDSSIYLCSVGVGGANEKLFFGSGTQLSVL.

This clone occurred a few times. V gene TRBV7-2 combines with J gene TRBJ1-6; weak D call: TRBD1 (6 bases). The germline CDR1 and CDR2 sequences are SGHTA and FQGNSA. Trimming removed 0 bases from V and 9 bases from J, with 15 bases in between. This CDR3 is built from 16 residues. CDR3 bases: TGTGCCAGCAGCTTAGCTGGGCAGGGGAATCGTTCACCCCTCCACTTT. As protein: CASSLAGQGNRSPLHF. The entire variable domain, with the rest obtained from reference TRBV7-2 and TRBJ1-6, is as follows: GAGVSQSPSNKVTEKGKDVELRCDPISGHTALYWYRQSLGQGLEFLIYFQGNSAPDKSGLPSDRFSAERTGGSVSTLTIQRTQQEDSAVYLCASSLAGQGNRSPLHFGNGTRLTVT.

The chain joins TRBV19 to TRBJ1-6, with 10 bases fitting TRBD1. The CDR3 is 17 residues long. The ends lost 10 bases at V and 5 bases at J; junction bases unmatched: 14. CDR1 and CDR2 (germline): LNHDA, SQIVND (reference sequence). CDR3 coding DNA: TGTGCCACCATGGGGAGGGGGACAGGGGCGGATAATTCACCCCTCCACTTT. This gives the protein CATMGRGTGADNSPLHF.

The chain combines TRBV19 with TRBJ2-7; D might be TRBD1 (6 bases). Deletions cut 5 bases from V and 5 bases from J, with 22 bases between. The CDR3 extends over 16 amino acids. CDR1 and CDR2 from the germline V gene are LNHDA and SQIVND (reference sequence). DNA of the CDR3: TGTGCCAGTAGTGCGCGCAGGGGTAATTTAGGGGACGAGCAGTACTTC. Protein sequence: CASSARRGNLGDEQYF. The whole variable domain, remainder taken from reference TRBV19 and TRBJ2-7, is DGGITQSPKYLFRKEGQNVTLSCEQNLNHDAMYWYRQDPGQGLRLIYYSQIVNDFQKGDIAEGYSVSREKKESFPLTVTSAQKNPTAFYLCASSARRGNLGDEQYFGPGTRLTVT.

This chain connects TRBV5-6 to TRBJ2-1; no clear D. Germline values: CDR1 SGHDT, CDR2 YYEEEE. The CDR3 loop spans 13 amino acids. The V gene lost 2 bases and the J gene lost 6 bases, with 9 bases spanning the gap. The CDR3 loop reads CASSFSRSNEQFF. The CDR3 region has the DNA TGTGCCAGCAGCTTCTCTAGAAGCAATGAGCAGTTCTTC. Full variable domain (missing parts from reference TRBV5-6 and TRBJ2-1): DAGVTQSPTHLIKTRGQQVTLRCSPKSGHDTVSWYQQALGQGPQFIFQYYEEEERQRGNFPDRFSGHQFPNYSSELNVNALLLGDSALYLCASSFSRSNEQFFGPGTRLTVL.

This chain joins TRBV12-3 or TRBV12-4 and TRBJ1-1, with D perhaps TRBD1 (6 bases). CDR3 length equals 12 residues. The CDR3 nucleotides are TGTGCTATCGCAGGGGCGAGAATTGTAGCTTTCTTT. As protein: CAIAGARIVAFF.